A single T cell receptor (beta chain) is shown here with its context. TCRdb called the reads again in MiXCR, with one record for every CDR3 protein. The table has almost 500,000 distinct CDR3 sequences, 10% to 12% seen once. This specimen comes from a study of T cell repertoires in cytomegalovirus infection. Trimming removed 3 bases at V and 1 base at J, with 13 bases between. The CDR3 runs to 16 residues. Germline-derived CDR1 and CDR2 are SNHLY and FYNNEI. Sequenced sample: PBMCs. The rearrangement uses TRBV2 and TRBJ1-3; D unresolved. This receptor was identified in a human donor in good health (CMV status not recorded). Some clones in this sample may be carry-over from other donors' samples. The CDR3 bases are TGTGCCAGCAGTGAGAACGGTGGAGGGTCTGGAAACACCATATATTTT. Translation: CASSENGGGSGNTIYF.